The 4 T cell receptor beta chains in this list originate from one sample, sequenced in a study of cytomegalovirus exposure and HLA in healthy donors. The primer mix had 60 Vbeta and 13 Jbeta primers. Sequencing used immunoSEQ multiplex PCR; TCRdb keeps in-frame clones, though not all of them. Among more than 95,000 clones, around 60% were seen once, and the ten largest hold roughly 3.3%. The sample taken for sequencing was PBMCs. These receptors were obtained from a woman aged 45 to 65 in good health and CMV-seronegative.

The CDR3 DNA sequence: TGTGCCAATACCGAAGGACTATCGTCCACAGATACGCAGTATTTT. It codes for CANTEGLSSTDTQYF. The chain is built from TRBV2 and TRBJ2-3; perhaps TRBD2 as D (6 bases). V was trimmed by 10 bases and J by 2 bases, leaving 19 bases between them. This CDR3 is 15 amino acids long. Germline V gene sequence: CDR1 SNHLY, CDR2 FYNNEI.

This clone was seen only a few times. The rearrangement links TRBV18 to TRBJ2-7; 10 bases are a match to TRBD2. J was trimmed by 1 base and V by 3 bases; bases with no gene match: 3. This CDR3 is built from 15 residues. Looked up from germline, CDR1 is KGHSH and CDR2 is LQKENI. The CDR3 nucleotides read TGTGCCAGCTCACCCGGACTAGCGGATTCCTACGAGCAGTACTTC. Amino acids: CASSPGLADSYEQYF.

In this sample, this clone turned up a few times. The gene calls are TRBV2 and TRBJ2-2; TRBD1 matches 7 bases. The germline CDR1 and CDR2 sequences are SNHLY and FYNNEI. This CDR3 is built from 15 residues. The junction had 11 bases not matched to a gene; V was cut back by 6 bases and J by 7 bases. Written as DNA, the CDR3 is TGTGCCAGCAGAAAGCTACAGGGGCGGAGCGGGGAGCTGTTTTTT. Translated, it gives CASRKLQGRSGELFF.

The chain is built from TRBV10-3 and TRBJ2-2; D possibly corresponds to TRBD2 (7 bases). Germline CDR1 is ENHRY and CDR2 is SYGVKD. V lost 8 bases and J lost 3, with 19 bases in between. The CDR3 runs to 16 residues. In DNA, the CDR3 is TGTGCCATCGGGGGGCGGGCTAGCGGATACACCGGGGAGCTGTTTTTT. Protein product: CAIGGRASGYTGELFF.